This T cell receptor (beta chain) appears in the sequencing data of a study of blood T cell repertoires in COVID-19. The assay was immunoSEQ multiplex PCR, and TCRdb's table has in-frame clones only and misses some. Altogether under 200,000 clones are present, around 89% being singletons, with the ten largest covering approximately 6.6%. Enrolled through a virtual design, the participants were between 18 and 89 years of age and came from roughly 22 US areas. What the recovered Cohort 3 donors had was two negative PCRs, clearance, or symptom resolution. V lost 3 bases and J lost 6; bases outside the gene matches: 8. Germline CDR1 and CDR2: KGHSH and LQKENI. The CDR3 covers 15 residues.

The source is a woman in her forties or fifties who had recovered from COVID-19. Sequencing was carried out using PBMCs or T cells enriched from blood (not recorded which). The V and J genes are TRBV18 and TRBJ2-1, with 7 positions matching TRBD2. The CDR3 nucleotides read TGTGCCAGCTCACCGGGGGGGATCCGAGGCAATGAGCAGTTCTTC. This encodes CASSPGGIRGNEQFF.